This T cell receptor beta chain was documented in a study of cytomegalovirus exposure and HLA in healthy donors. V lost 5 bases to trimming and J lost 5 bases, with 12 bases between them. This CDR3 has 13 amino acids. From germline, CDR1 is SEHNR and CDR2 FQNEAQ (reference sequence). The PCR employed 60 Vbeta primers together with 13 Jbeta primers. Generated by immunoSEQ multiplex PCR, the TCRdb table keeps only in-frame clones and is missing some. Of 70,000 to 100,000 clones in the sample, 75% to 85% were seen once. This clone occurred a few times. This sequence originates from a man aged 45-65 years in good health and CMV-seropositive. Source material: PBMCs. V is TRBV7-9 and J is TRBJ1-2; D call uncertain. As DNA, the CDR3 is TGTGCCAGCAGCCCGACATATTTATATGGCTACACCTTC. Protein product: CASSPTYLYGYTF. Filled out from reference TRBV7-9 and TRBJ1-2, the complete variable domain reads DTGVSQNPRHKITKRGQNVTFRCDPISEHNRLYWYRQTLGQGPEFLTYFQNEAQLEKSRLLSDRFSAERPKGSFSTLEIQRTEQGDSAMYLCASSPTYLYGYTFGSGTRLTVV.